A single sample is the source of the 16 T cell receptor beta chains below, sequenced in a study of T cell responses to AZD1222 COVID-19 vaccine. This table comes from immunoSEQ multiplex PCR, and its TCRdb copy is limited to in-frame clones, with some not included. Among some 200,000 clones listed, less than 95% were seen once. Source: peripheral blood, taken 28 days after the second dose of the MenACWY control vaccine. The source is an adult who received the MenACWY meningococcal vaccine as a control.

This clone has a single count. The J gene is TRBJ1-2, the V gene TRBV30; tentatively, D is TRBD1 (6 bases). CDR1 GTSNPN and CDR2 SVGIG come from the germline V gene (reference sequence). This CDR3 contains 13 residues. With 0 bases removed from V and 4 bases from J, the gap between germline ends came to 9 bases. This CDR3 reads CAWSVGGGYGYTF. The DNA of the CDR3 is TGTGCCTGGAGTGTAGGAGGGGGCTATGGCTACACCTTC.

The chain uses TRBV5-4 and TRBJ1-2, with D unclear. The ends were cut back, 4 bases at V and 6 bases at J, with 25 bases in the middle. The CDR3 runs to 17 residues. Germline assignment: CDR1 SGHNT and CDR2 YYREEE (reference sequence). This CDR3 reads CASSLTGSRLSLHGYTF. CDR3 nucleotide sequence: TGTGCCAGCAGCCTAACGGGGAGTCGCCTTTCCCTCCATGGCTACACCTTC. Combining the CDR3 with reference TRBV5-4 and TRBJ1-2 gives the whole variable domain ETGVTQSPTHLIKTRGQQVTLRCSSQSGHNTVSWYQQALGQGPQFIFQYYREEENGRGNFPPRFSGLQFPNYSSELNVNALELDDSALYLCASSLTGSRLSLHGYTFGSGTRLTVV.

The chain recombines TRBV7-9 with TRBJ1-5, with 9 positions matching TRBD1. The CDR3 covers 15 residues. Trimming removed 1 base from V and 5 bases from J; junction bases left unmatched: 3. Germline CDR1 and CDR2: SEHNR and FQNEAQ (reference sequence). The CDR3 coding sequence is TGTGCCAGCAGCTTAGTGGGACAGGGCCATCAGCCCCAGCATTTT. This sequence encodes CASSLVGQGHQPQHF.

The chain combines TRBV12-3 or TRBV12-4 with TRBJ1-2; D remains ambiguous. V gave up 5 bases and J gave up 8 bases, with 12 bases separating them. The CDR3 spans 12 residues. The CDR3 nucleotides are TGTGCCAGCAGTCCTAGACAAACCGGCTACACCTTC. It encodes CASSPRQTGYTF.

The chain employs TRBV10-3 and TRBJ2-1, with unresolved D. Germline CDR1 reads ENHRY; CDR2 reads SYGVKD. The ends were cut back, 0 bases at V and 9 bases at J, with 9 bases in the middle. This CDR3 is 13 amino acids long. The DNA of the CDR3 is TGTGCCATCAGTGAGTCACCCAGTAGTGAGCAGTTCTTC. Protein product: CAISESPSSEQFF.

This rearrangement joins TRBV10-2 to TRBJ2-7; the D gene is possibly TRBD1 (6 bases). The CDR3 contains 11 residues. V lost 7 bases to trimming and J lost 4 bases, with 8 bases between them. Germline V gene data show CDR1 as WSHSY and CDR2 as SAAADI. The chain's CDR3 is CASTGTYEQYF. The CDR3 nucleotides are TGCGCCAGCACCGGGACATACGAGCAGTACTTC.

This clone was picked up one time. The chain is built from TRBV5-4 and TRBJ2-1; the D gene is possibly TRBD2 (6 bases). Germline V lookup: CDR1 SGHNT, CDR2 YYREEE (reference sequence). This CDR3 has 17 residues. V lost 2 bases, J lost 2 bases, and 17 bases lay in between. The CDR3 reads CASSLMRDSLAYNEQFF. The CDR3 region has the DNA TGTGCCAGCAGCTTAATGCGGGACTCCCTAGCCTACAATGAGCAGTTCTTC.

This clone appeared a single time. The chain couples TRBV5-6 to TRBJ2-3, with D maybe TRBD2 (6 bases). Germline CDR1 is SGHDT and CDR2 is YYEEEE. This CDR3 contains 16 residues. Trimming pared 5 bases from V and 4 bases from J, leaving 20 bases between. The CDR3 DNA reads TGTGCCAGCAGAGCTATGGGGGGAGGTTACGCAGATACGCAGTATTTT. Residues: CASRAMGGGYADTQYF.

This clone was found once. J is TRBJ1-2 and V is TRBV18; D uncertain. V dropped 2 bases and J dropped 6 bases, with 10 bases sitting between them. The CDR3 runs to 13 residues. Germline V lookup: CDR1 KGHSH, CDR2 LQKENI. The CDR3 DNA is TGTGCCAGCTCACCATTCGACACCCATGGCTACACCTTC. Its protein is CASSPFDTHGYTF.

The V and J genes are TRBV5-1 and TRBJ1-1, with D perhaps TRBD1 (6 bases). CDR1 is SGHRS and CDR2 is YFSETQ in the germline V gene. V shed 4 bases and J shed 0 bases, with 13 bases lying between them. The CDR3 consists of 15 residues. As DNA, the CDR3 is TGCGCCAGCAGCCCCGGGACATATTTGAACACTGAAGCTTTCTTT. Its protein is CASSPGTYLNTEAFF.

V is TRBV9 and J is TRBJ2-2, with TRBD1 matching over 8 bases. CDR1 is SGDLS, CDR2 YYNGEE, per germline. The CDR3 is 16 amino acids. V gave up 3 bases and J gave up 3 bases; unmatched junction bases: 7. The CDR3 region is CASSGSAGGYTGELFF. CDR3 bases: TGTGCCAGCAGCGGTTCTGCAGGGGGCTACACCGGGGAGCTGTTTTTT.

The chain combines TRBV12-3 or TRBV12-4 with TRBJ1-2; no clear D gene. The V gene lost 2 bases and the J gene lost 8 bases, with 9 bases spanning the gap. The CDR3 spans 12 residues. The CDR3 here is CASSLTASGYTF. The CDR3 DNA reads as TGTGCCAGCAGTTTAACAGCCTCGGGCTACACCTTC.

A note on this clone: Other DNA sequences in this specimen translate into the identical CDR3. The J gene is TRBJ1-1, the V gene TRBV7-3, with 8 positions matching TRBD1. Germline V gene data show CDR1 as SGHTA and CDR2 as FQGTGA. Losses at the gene ends were 4 bases for V and 3 bases for J; bases not matched to a gene: 1. This CDR3 contains 13 residues. CDR3: CASSSQGDTEAFF. The CDR3 DNA is TGTGCCAGCAGCTCACAGGGGGACACTGAAGCTTTCTTT.

This chain connects TRBV6-2 or TRBV6-3 to TRBJ1-1; 9 bases map to TRBD1. V shed 5 bases, J shed 1 base, and the junction held 14 bases outside the gene matches. The CDR3 contains 18 residues. In germline, CDR1 is MNHEY, CDR2 SVGEGT. In nucleotides, the CDR3 is TGTGCCAGCAGTAACAATCAACCGGGACAGGGAGAGAACACTGAAGCTTTCTTT. It encodes CASSNNQPGQGENTEAFF.

This clone was recorded only once. V and J are TRBV7-2 and TRBJ1-4; D might be TRBD1 (5 bases). This CDR3 has 14 residues. Deletions cut 3 bases from V and 8 bases from J, with 13 bases between. Germline V gene data show CDR1 as SGHTA and CDR2 as FQGNSA. CDR3 sequence reads: CASSLRAGEEKLFF. DNA for the CDR3: TGTGCCAGCAGCTTGCGCGCGGGGGAGGAAAAACTGTTTTTT.

The chain combines TRBV7-3 with TRBJ2-1; TRBD2 matches 7 bases. V gave up 6 bases and J gave up 8 bases; unmatched junction bases: 10. The CDR3 is 14 amino acids. Germline-derived CDR1 and CDR2 are SGHTA and FQGTGA. CDR3 sequence reads: CASSSGLSSDEQFF. The CDR3 nucleotides read TGTGCCAGCAGTTCGGGACTATCGAGCGATGAGCAGTTCTTC.